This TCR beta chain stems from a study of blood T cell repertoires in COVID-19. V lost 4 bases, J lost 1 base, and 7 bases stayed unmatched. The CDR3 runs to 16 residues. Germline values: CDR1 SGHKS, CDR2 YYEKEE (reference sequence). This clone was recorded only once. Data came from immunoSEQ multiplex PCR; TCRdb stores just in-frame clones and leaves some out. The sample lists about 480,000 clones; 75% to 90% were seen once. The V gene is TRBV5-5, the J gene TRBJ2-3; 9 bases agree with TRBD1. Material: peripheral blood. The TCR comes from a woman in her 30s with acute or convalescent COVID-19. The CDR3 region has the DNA TGTGCCAGCAGCCGAGGGGACAGGGCAGGCACAGATACGCAGTATTTT. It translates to CASSRGDRAGTDTQYF.